This paragraph reports one TCR beta chain. Its antigen is currently unknown. This was the immunoSEQ v3 assay. Produced via immunoSEQ multiplex PCR; TCRdb's table is partial and in-frame only. The sample consists of fewer than 65,000 clones, roughly four fifths of them appearing once. The data were taken from a study of TIL therapy for anti-PD-1-resistant metastatic lung cancer. Study-wide results and caveats: The cohort had more treatment-naive, never-smoker and oncogene-addicted patients than typical.

The germline CDR1 and CDR2 sequences are MDHEN and SYDVKM. J gave up 1 base and V 3 bases, and 6 bases lay outside the gene matches. CDR3 size: 17 residues. The time point denotes: pre-treatment sample, taken before nivolumab and TIL therapy. This rearrangement joins TRBV28 to TRBJ2-2, with 9 positions matching TRBD2. Sample: blood, taken at baseline. The TCR was taken from a person aged 25-79 years with non-small cell lung cancer. The DNA of the CDR3 is TGTGCCAGCAGTTTGGACCTAGCGGGACAGAACACCGGGGAGCTGTTTTTT. Translated, it gives CASSLDLAGQNTGELFF.